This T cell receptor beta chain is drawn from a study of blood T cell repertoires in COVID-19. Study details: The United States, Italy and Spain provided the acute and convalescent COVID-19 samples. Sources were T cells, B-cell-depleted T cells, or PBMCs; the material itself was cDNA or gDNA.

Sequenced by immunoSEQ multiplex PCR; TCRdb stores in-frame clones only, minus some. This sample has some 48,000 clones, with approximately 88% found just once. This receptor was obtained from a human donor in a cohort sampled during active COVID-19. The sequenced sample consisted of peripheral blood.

CDR3 DNA sequence: TGTGCCAGCAGCTTAAAGGGGGCAGTCTACGAGCAGTACTTC. It specifies CASSLKGAVYEQYF. The chain links TRBV7-9 to TRBJ2-7, with 7 bases that match TRBD1. Germline loops: CDR1 SEHNR, CDR2 FQNEAQ (reference sequence). J gave up 3 bases and V 2 bases, and 4 bases lay outside the gene matches. There are 14 residues in the CDR3.